This T cell receptor (beta chain) was observed in a study of blood T cell repertoires in COVID-19. The protocol was immunoSEQ multiplex PCR, while the TCRdb copy is restricted to in-frame clones and leaves out a portion. This table has about 200,000 clones, around four fifths appearing once. The length of the CDR3 is 14 residues. CDR1 and CDR2 from the germline V gene are MNHEY and SMNVEV (reference sequence). V was cut by 2 bases and J by 0 bases, with 6 bases left in between. The sample taken for sequencing was peripheral blood. The rearrangement uses TRBV27 and TRBJ2-3, with unresolved D. The receptor's source is a man in his 60s with COVID-19, enrolled during active disease. CDR3 in amino acids: CASSLILSTDTQYF. As DNA, the CDR3 is TGTGCCAGCAGTTTAATATTAAGCACAGATACGCAGTATTTT.